This entry concerns a single T cell receptor beta chain. Its antigen remains unknown. The sample is drawn from a study of OX40 agonist ivuxolimab in advanced cancers. At the level of the study: Recorded diagnoses for dose-escalation patients were hepatocellular carcinoma, melanoma, renal cell or head and neck cancer. General study results and limits: Expanded clones belonging to CD8+ T cells outnumbered, on average, those of CD4+.

The CDR3 consists of 15 residues. V was shortened by 0 bases and J by 9 bases, with 15 bases between the two germline ends. Germline CDR1 and CDR2: MGHRA and YSYEKL. Some clones are missing from TCRdb's copy, which holds only in-frame ones; the method was immunoSEQ multiplex PCR. Of roughly 60,000 clones listed, approximately 84% are singletons. The origin of this receptor is an adult with an advanced solid tumor such as melanoma, head and neck, liver or kidney cancer. The V and J genes are TRBV4-1 and TRBJ1-5; D not certain. The sequencing used CD4+ or CD8+ T cells sorted from blood, collected in a trial of the OX40 agonist ivuxolimab. CDR3 region: CASSQDPTTGRPQHF. CDR3 coding DNA: TGCGCCAGCAGCCAAGATCCAACGACCGGCCGGCCCCAGCATTTT.